This T cell receptor (beta chain) was captured by sequencing in a study of T cells after yellow fever vaccination. CDR1 WSHSY and CDR2 SAAADI come from the germline V gene. V lost 3 bases and J lost 8, with 10 bases in between. The CDR3 spans 13 residues. This clonotype was counted only a few times. TCRdb itself ran the 5' RACE reads through MiXCR, one entry per CDR3 protein. The sample has under 500,000 distinct CDR3 sequences, over 15% seen once. The chain has TRBV10-2 and TRBJ2-2; D is ambiguous. The TCR was taken from a man in his late teens or twenties who received the YFV17D yellow fever vaccine. The input for sequencing was PBMCs, taken before the yellow fever booster vaccination. CDR3 region: CASSEYRVGELFF. The CDR3 DNA reads TGCGCCAGCAGTGAATATCGGGTGGGGGAGCTGTTTTTT.